This passage covers 30 T cell receptor beta chains from one sample sequenced in a study of blood T cell repertoires in COVID-19. Data came from immunoSEQ multiplex PCR; TCRdb stores just in-frame clones and leaves some out. The sample lists about 220,000 clones; roughly 80% were seen once. Source material: peripheral blood. Source of these receptors: a woman aged 55-75 years who had recovered from COVID-19.

The chain couples TRBV14 to TRBJ2-3; TRBD1 matches 7 bases. The length of the CDR3 is 15 residues. J was trimmed by 9 bases and V by 1 base; bases with no gene match: 10. Germline V lookup: CDR1 SGHDN, CDR2 FVKESK. CDR3 DNA sequence: TGTGCCAGCAGCCAAGCAGGAGACAGGGCAGGAACGCAGTATTTT. Protein sequence: CASSQAGDRAGTQYF.

CDR3: CAIRSTRGGRDGYTF. CDR3 in DNA: TGTGCCATCAGATCTACCCGGGGGGGGCGCGATGGCTACACCTTC. The V gene is TRBV10-3, the J gene TRBJ1-2, with D possibly being TRBD1 (6 bases). The V gene lost 6 bases and the J gene lost 6 bases, with 20 bases spanning the gap. The CDR3 has 15 residues. Germline V lookup: CDR1 ENHRY, CDR2 SYGVKD.

This clone was found a few times. The chain recombines TRBV9 with TRBJ2-7; D is perhaps TRBD1 (7 bases). The germline V gene has CDR1 SGDLS and CDR2 YYNGEE. This CDR3 comprises 14 residues. Trimming removed 3 bases at V and 4 bases at J, with 14 bases between. The CDR3: CASSAGGGPYEQYF. In nucleotides, the CDR3 is TGTGCCAGCAGCGCAGGAGGGGGCCCGTACGAGCAGTACTTC.

For this clone: Other DNA sequences in this specimen translate into the identical CDR3. V is TRBV19 and J is TRBJ1-5; D is perhaps TRBD1 (5 bases). Germline values: CDR1 LNHDA, CDR2 SQIVND (reference sequence). The CDR3 sequence is 13 residues long. Trimming removed 5 bases from V and 4 bases from J, with 9 bases in between. The CDR3 loop is CASSWGVNQPQHF. The CDR3 region has the DNA TGTGCCAGTAGTTGGGGGGTTAATCAGCCCCAGCATTTT.

The J gene is TRBJ1-6, the V gene TRBV29-1, with 7 bases identical to TRBD1. The CDR3 runs 14 residues. Germline V gene sequence: CDR1 SQVTM, CDR2 ANQGSEA. Losses at the gene ends were 5 bases for V and 8 bases for J; bases not matched to a gene: 9. The DNA for the CDR3 is TGCAGCGTTCGCCTTTCAACAGGGGATTCACCCCTCCACTTT. This codes for CSVRLSTGDSPLHF.

The J gene is TRBJ2-1, the V gene TRBV9, with 8 nucleotides matching TRBD2. Per germline, CDR1 SGDLS and CDR2 YYNGEE. This CDR3 contains 15 residues. V was pared by 0 bases and J by 3 bases, with 2 bases of the junction left unmatched. In DNA, the CDR3 is TGTGCCAGCAGCGTAGAGCGGGGGAGCTACAATGAGCAGTTCTTC. Translation: CASSVERGSYNEQFF. The entire variable domain, with the rest obtained from reference TRBV9 and TRBJ2-1, is as follows: DSGVTQTPKHLITATGQRVTLRCSPRSGDLSVYWYQQSLDQGLQFLIQYYNGEERAKGNILERFSAQQFPDLHSELNLSSLELGDSALYFCASSVERGSYNEQFFGPGTRLTVL.

The rearrangement uses TRBV5-1 and TRBJ2-1, with D tentatively TRBD2 (6 bases). In germline, CDR1 is SGHRS, CDR2 YFSETQ. V shed 0 bases and J shed 7 bases, with 14 bases lying between them. This CDR3 has 15 amino acids. CDR3 sequence reads: CASSLELAGGNEQFF. CDR3 bases: TGCGCCAGCAGCTTGGAACTAGCTGGAGGGAATGAGCAGTTCTTC.

DNA of the CDR3: TGTGCCAGCAGTTACGGTCCAGGGGGTCGCGAGCAGTACTTC. It specifies CASSYGPGGREQYF. The chain combines TRBV6-5 with TRBJ2-7; 7 bases agree with TRBD1. The junction had 7 bases not matched to a gene; V was cut back by 2 bases and J by 6 bases. Germline V CDR1 and CDR2: MNHEY, SVGAGI. The CDR3 runs 14 residues.

This chain connects TRBV4-1 to TRBJ2-5; 10 nucleotides match TRBD1. This CDR3 is built from 16 residues. The germline CDR1 and CDR2 sequences are MGHRA and YSYEKL. With 4 bases clipped from V and 4 bases from J, the junction kept 9 bases outside the gene matches. The CDR3 loop reads CASSLDGTGVGETQYF. The DNA of the CDR3 is TGCGCCAGCAGCCTTGATGGGACAGGGGTAGGAGAGACCCAGTACTTC.

The chain combines TRBV18 with TRBJ2-1, with TRBD1 matching over 11 bases. The CDR3 totals 16 residues. With 3 bases clipped from V and 15 bases from J, the junction kept 16 bases outside the gene matches. Germline loops: CDR1 KGHSH, CDR2 LQKENI. CDR3: CASSPALSGQGVPVFF. The CDR3 coding sequence is TGTGCCAGCTCACCTGCATTGTCGGGACAGGGGGTACCGGTGTTCTTC.

This clone was recorded only once. The chain combines TRBV9 with TRBJ2-1; 7 positions match TRBD2. The junction had 6 bases not matched to a gene; V was cut back by 3 bases and J by 9 bases. The germline V gene has CDR1 SGDLS and CDR2 YYNGEE. The CDR3 is made up of 13 amino acids. The CDR3 reads CASSARLAVEQFF. CDR3 nucleotides: TGTGCCAGCAGCGCCAGACTAGCTGTTGAGCAGTTCTTC.

About this clone itself: The sample has other DNA sequences that encode this CDR3 too. The chain employs TRBV12-3 or TRBV12-4 and TRBJ1-2; D uncertain. Trimming pared 6 bases from V and 3 bases from J, leaving 11 bases between. This CDR3 has 13 amino acids. The CDR3 here is CASSFRGYYGYTF. The CDR3 DNA follows: TGTGCCAGCAGCTTTCGAGGGTACTATGGCTACACCTTC.

V gene TRBV11-3 combines with J gene TRBJ2-1; 12 bases are shared with TRBD2. This CDR3 has 16 amino acids. Germline CDR1 SGHNT, CDR2 YENEEA. V shed 1 base and J 8 bases; nucleotides not matched to a gene: 6. The CDR3 region has the DNA TGTGCCAGCAGCTTAGGGGCTAGCGGGGGGGCAGATGAGCAGTTCTTC. This translates into CASSLGASGGADEQFF.

The V call is TRBV19, the J call TRBJ2-1; D call uncertain. The CDR3 is 14 residues long. CDR1 and CDR2 from the germline V gene are LNHDA and SQIVND (reference sequence). Trimming pared 4 bases from V and 4 bases from J, leaving 11 bases between. Here the CDR3 reads CASSTPGAYNEQFF. DNA of the CDR3: TGTGCCAGTAGTACGCCCGGAGCGTACAATGAGCAGTTCTTC.

V usage is TRBV18 and J usage is TRBJ2-7, with TRBD1 as a possible D gene (5 bases). V dropped 1 base and J dropped 2 bases, with 15 bases sitting between them. The CDR3 sequence is 16 residues long. The germline gives CDR1 KGHSH, CDR2 LQKENI. This CDR3 is CASSPLGAGPPYEQYF. The CDR3 bases are TGTGCCAGCTCACCACTGGGCGCAGGGCCCCCCTACGAGCAGTACTTC.

In DNA form, the CDR3 reads TGCAGCGTTACCAAGCGGGGGTACTCCTACAATGAGCAGTTCTTC. Residues: CSVTKRGYSYNEQFF. The chain has TRBV29-1 and TRBJ2-1, with 8 bases fitting TRBD2. CDR1 is SQVTM and CDR2 is ANQGSEA in the germline V gene. The CDR3 loop spans 15 amino acids. V lost 5 bases and J lost 0; bases outside the gene matches: 6.

This clone was seen only a few times. The V gene is TRBV5-1, the J gene TRBJ2-7; D might be TRBD1 (5 bases). The CDR3 consists of 16 residues. The germline V gene encodes CDR1 SGHRS and CDR2 YFSETQ. Between the trimmed V and J ends, which lost 1 base and 3 bases, there was a span of 17 bases. The CDR3 spells CASSLPPDGRVYEQYF. For the CDR3, the DNA is TGCGCCAGCAGCTTGCCCCCTGACGGCAGGGTCTACGAGCAGTACTTC.

The V and J genes are TRBV18 and TRBJ1-2; D unclear. The CDR3 is made up of 13 amino acids. Germline V lookup: CDR1 KGHSH, CDR2 LQKENI. V gave up 0 bases and J gave up 4 bases, with 6 bases separating them. The CDR3 here is CASSPPGPYGYTF. CDR3 bases: TGTGCCAGCTCACCACCTGGGCCCTATGGCTACACCTTC.

This chain connects TRBV27 to TRBJ2-7; 9 bases agree with TRBD1. The germline gives CDR1 MNHEY, CDR2 SMNVEV (reference sequence). V was pared by 0 bases and J by 0 bases, with 0 bases of the junction left unmatched. This CDR3 has 15 residues. In DNA, the CDR3 is TGTGCCAGCAGTTTATCGACAGGGGGCTCCTACGAGCAGTACTTC. It codes for CASSLSTGGSYEQYF.

The sample holds one count of this clone. The junction departs from germline at one end; a sequencing error may be responsible. The rearrangement joins TRBV7-7 to TRBJ2-1; no clear D gene. This CDR3 contains 13 residues. Germline lookup yields CDR1 SSHAT and CDR2 FNYEAQ (reference sequence). The CDR3 DNA sequence: TGTGCTAGCAGCTTAACGCGCGACAATGAGCAGTTCTTC. This gives the protein CASSLTRDNEQFF.

The chain joins TRBV19 to TRBJ2-1; the match to TRBD2 covers 10 bases. Losses at the gene ends were 3 bases for V and 4 bases for J; bases not matched to a gene: 6. The length of the CDR3 is 16 residues. The germline gives CDR1 LNHDA, CDR2 SQIVND (reference sequence). CDR3 sequence (DNA): TGTGCCAGTAGTATTTTAGCGGGGGGTGTATACAATGAGCAGTTCTTC. It encodes CASSILAGGVYNEQFF.

This clone appeared once. The gene calls are TRBV11-3 and TRBJ2-1; a weak D match, TRBD2 (5 bases). Germline-derived CDR1 and CDR2 are SGHNT and YENEEA. Trimming left V 5 bases short and J 1 base short, with 15 bases between. CDR3 length: 16 residues. DNA for the CDR3: TGTGCCAGCAGCGAAATGTCGGGAAGATCCTACAATGAGCAGTTCTTC. Translated, it gives CASSEMSGRSYNEQFF.

V usage is TRBV12-3 or TRBV12-4 and J usage is TRBJ2-2; D gene uncertain. V was trimmed by 2 bases and J by 6 bases, leaving 7 bases between them. The CDR3 runs 13 residues. The DNA for the CDR3 is TGTGCCAGCAGTTTATCTTCGGCCGGGGAGCTGTTTTTT. Protein sequence: CASSLSSAGELFF.

The genes are TRBV13 and TRBJ1-3; D perhaps matches TRBD1 (5 bases). Germline V gene lookup returns CDR1 PRHDT and CDR2 FYEKMQ (reference sequence). Trimming left V 2 bases short and J 2 bases short, with 16 bases between. The CDR3 runs 17 residues. This CDR3 reads CASSLYEWGDPGNTIYF. CDR3 nucleotides: TGTGCCAGCAGCTTATACGAGTGGGGGGATCCTGGAAACACCATATATTTT.

The V gene is TRBV27, the J gene TRBJ1-1; D uncertain. The CDR3 spans 13 residues. V dropped 0 bases and J dropped 1 base, with 3 bases sitting between them. The germline gives CDR1 MNHEY, CDR2 SMNVEV (reference sequence). The CDR3 spells CASSLSANTEAFF. The CDR3 coding sequence is TGTGCCAGCAGTTTATCGGCGAACACTGAAGCTTTCTTT.

This clone has more than one count but fewer than ten. The chain couples TRBV4-1 to TRBJ2-4; D is possibly TRBD1 (8 bases). V was pared by 1 base and J by 0 bases, with 13 bases between. Germline values: CDR1 MGHRA, CDR2 YSYEKL. The CDR3 is 17 residues long. CDR3 region: CASSQGQGRGAKNIQYF. The CDR3 region has the DNA TGCGCCAGCAGCCAAGGACAGGGGAGGGGAGCCAAAAACATTCAGTACTTC.

The genes are TRBV15 and TRBJ1-5, with D perhaps matching TRBD1 (6 bases). Germline-derived CDR1 and CDR2 are LNHNV and YYDKDF (reference sequence). The V end lost 0 bases, the J end lost 6 bases, and 12 bases lay between the germline ends. This CDR3 contains 15 residues. The CDR3 region is CATSRDLGAGQPQHF. The CDR3 region has the DNA TGTGCCACCAGCAGAGATCTGGGGGCGGGTCAGCCCCAGCATTTT. The full variable domain, its missing parts supplied by reference TRBV15 and TRBJ1-5, is DAMVIQNPRYQVTQFGKPVTLSCSQTLNHNVMYWYQQKSSQAPKLLFHYYDKDFNNEADTPDNFQSRRPNTSFCFLDIRSPGLGDTAMYLCATSRDLGAGQPQHFGDGTRLSIL.

V gene TRBV6-2 or TRBV6-3 combines with J gene TRBJ2-7; possible D gene TRBD1, 5 bases. Germline assignment: CDR1 MNHEY and CDR2 SVGEGT. This CDR3 has 13 residues. Deletions cut 5 bases from V and 0 bases from J, with 8 bases between. Written as DNA, the CDR3 is TGTGCCAGCAGTAGGACATTCTCCTACGAGCAGTACTTC. Translating it yields CASSRTFSYEQYF.

This sequence joins TRBV29-1 and TRBJ2-3; a weak D match, TRBD1 (5 bases). This CDR3 comprises 12 residues. Trimming removed 7 bases from V and 6 bases from J, with 14 bases in between. Germline assignment: CDR1 SQVTM and CDR2 ANQGSEA. The CDR3 region has the DNA TGCAGCGGACAGACCCCCGCGGATACGCAGTATTTT. Translated, it gives CSGQTPADTQYF.

This clone was counted once. The V call is TRBV14, the J call TRBJ1-1; D possibly corresponds to TRBD1 (5 bases). This CDR3 is 13 amino acids long. Germline CDR1 SGHDN, CDR2 FVKESK. The V and J ends lost 2 bases and 6 bases respectively, with 10 bases between them. The CDR3 region is CASSQQGYAEAFF. The CDR3 DNA reads as TGTGCCAGCAGCCAACAGGGATACGCTGAAGCTTTCTTT.